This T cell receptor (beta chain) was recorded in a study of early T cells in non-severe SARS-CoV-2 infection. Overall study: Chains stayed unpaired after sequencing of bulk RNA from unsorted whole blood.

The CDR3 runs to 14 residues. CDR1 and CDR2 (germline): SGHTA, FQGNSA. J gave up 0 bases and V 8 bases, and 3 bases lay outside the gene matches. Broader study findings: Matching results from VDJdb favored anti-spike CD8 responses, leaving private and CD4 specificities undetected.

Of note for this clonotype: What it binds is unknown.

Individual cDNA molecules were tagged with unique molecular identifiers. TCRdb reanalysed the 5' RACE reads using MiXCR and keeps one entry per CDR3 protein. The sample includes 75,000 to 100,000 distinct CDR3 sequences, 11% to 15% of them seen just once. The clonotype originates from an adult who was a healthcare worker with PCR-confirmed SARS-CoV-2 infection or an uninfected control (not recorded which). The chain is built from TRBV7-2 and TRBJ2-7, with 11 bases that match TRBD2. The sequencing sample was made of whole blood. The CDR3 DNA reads TGTGCCAGCGGGGGGACTAGCGGCTCCTACGAGCAGTACTTC. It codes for CASGGTSGSYEQYF. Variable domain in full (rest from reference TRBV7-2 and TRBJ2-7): GAGVSQSPSNKVTEKGKDVELRCDPISGHTALYWYRQSLGQGLEFLIYFQGNSAPDKSGLPSDRFSAERTGGSVSTLTIQRTQQEDSAVYLCASGGTSGSYEQYFGPGTRLTVT.